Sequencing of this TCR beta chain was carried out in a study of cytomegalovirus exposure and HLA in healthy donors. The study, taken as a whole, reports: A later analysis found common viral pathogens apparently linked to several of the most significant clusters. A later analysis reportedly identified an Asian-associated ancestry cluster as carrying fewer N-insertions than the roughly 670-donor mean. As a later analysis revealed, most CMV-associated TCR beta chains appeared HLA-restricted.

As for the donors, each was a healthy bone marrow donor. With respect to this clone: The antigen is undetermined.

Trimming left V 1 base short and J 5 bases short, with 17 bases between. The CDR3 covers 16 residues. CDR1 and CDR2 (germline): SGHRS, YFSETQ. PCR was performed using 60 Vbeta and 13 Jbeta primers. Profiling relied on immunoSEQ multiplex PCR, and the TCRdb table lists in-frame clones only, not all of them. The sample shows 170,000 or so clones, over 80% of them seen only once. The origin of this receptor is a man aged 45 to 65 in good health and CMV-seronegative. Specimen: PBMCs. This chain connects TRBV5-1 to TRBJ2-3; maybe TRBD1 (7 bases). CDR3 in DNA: TGCGCCAGCAGCTTGTGGGGGCAGGGGGGCCTAGATACGCAGTATTTT. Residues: CASSLWGQGGLDTQYF.